The source of this TCR beta chain is a study of cytomegalovirus exposure and HLA in healthy donors. Turning to the study itself: Out of 150 million to 200 million T cells, an earlier analysis found about 120 million unique TCR beta sequences in total. Overall study findings and caveats: Researchers catalogued some 160 TCR beta chains as cytomegalovirus-associated. There were a few CMV-associated chains whose specificity for CMV antigens was confirmed in vitro.

In the PCR, 60 Vbeta and 13 Jbeta primers were used. This table comes from immunoSEQ multiplex PCR, and its TCRdb copy is limited to in-frame clones, with some not included. Seen here are 81,000 or so clones, approximately 60% observed once, and the top ten hold approximately 5.8%. This clone was observed once. Its specificity is unknown. Between the trimmed V and J ends, which lost 11 bases and 2 bases, there was a span of 15 bases. The CDR3 is 13 amino acids. In germline, CDR1 is MDHEN, CDR2 SYDVKM. Donors were nominally healthy when sampled, though unrecorded immune exposures were likely. The source material was PBMCs. The chain is built from TRBV28 and TRBJ1-2; no definite D call. The clonotype comes from a woman under 40 in good health and CMV-seropositive. The CDR3: CASAERENYGYTF. In nucleotides, the CDR3 is TGTGCCTCAGCAGAGCGGGAGAACTATGGCTACACCTTC.